This entry is about one TCR beta chain. Antigen: not known. This CDR3 has 12 amino acids. The germline gives CDR1 SNHLY, CDR2 FYNNEI. V dropped 8 bases and J dropped 2 bases, with 7 bases sitting between them. This table comes from immunoSEQ multiplex PCR, and its TCRdb copy is limited to in-frame clones, with some not included. The profile shows around 2.5 million clones, roughly 93% of them singletons. The data derive from a study of shared clonotypes between healthy human individuals. Whole-study results and caveats: Donors were few, which limited the genetic and exposure-history diversity represented. Four donors held about 5% of naive CD4 clonotypes in common.

The clonotype originates from a man aged 18 to 30 in good health. Some clones in this sample may be carry-over from other donors' samples. The sample consisted of naive CD4+ T cells from PBMCs. Regarding subset: CD45RA+ positively selected. The rearrangement joins TRBV2 to TRBJ2-4; no definite D call. The CDR3 is CASGRSKNIQYF. As DNA, the CDR3 is TGTGCCAGCGGTCGTTCCAAAAACATTCAGTACTTC.